One sample yielded the 23 T cell receptor beta chains listed below, sequenced in a study of blood T cell repertoires in COVID-19 (TCRdb year 2020). Library generation was performed with the immunoSEQ multiplex PCR assay. As stored in TCRdb, this immuneACCESS dataset retains in-frame rearrangements with V and J assigned. A fraction of the clones does not appear; measured against another copy, unresolved V genes explain less than half of the discrepancy, and the remainder lacks a known reason. The sample contains about 200,000 clones, about 79% of them found a single time. The ten largest make up around 13% of the sample. The sequencing sample was made of peripheral blood. The receptors derive from a human donor in a cohort sampled during active COVID-19.

The rearrangement uses TRBV27 and TRBJ2-1; 9 nucleotides line up with TRBD1. The junction had 6 bases not matched to a gene; V was cut back by 5 bases and J by 1 base. In germline, CDR1 is MNHEY, CDR2 SMNVEV (reference sequence). The CDR3 has 16 residues. The CDR3 is CASSSIDRGSYNEQFF. In nucleotides, the CDR3 is TGTGCCAGCAGTAGTATTGACAGGGGGTCCTACAATGAGCAGTTCTTC.

The chain is built from TRBV19 and TRBJ1-5; D not resolved. The V gene lost 6 bases and the J gene lost 0 bases, with 12 bases spanning the gap. There are 15 residues in the CDR3. CDR1 is LNHDA, CDR2 SQIVND, per germline (reference sequence). The CDR3 loop is CASRTILHSNQPQHF. CDR3 DNA: TGTGCCAGTAGAACCATACTCCATAGCAATCAGCCCCAGCATTTT. The whole variable domain, remainder taken from reference TRBV19 and TRBJ1-5, is DGGITQSPKYLFRKEGQNVTLSCEQNLNHDAMYWYRQDPGQGLRLIYYSQIVNDFQKGDIAEGYSVSREKKESFPLTVTSAQKNPTAFYLCASRTILHSNQPQHFGDGTRLSIL.

The gene calls are TRBV7-6 and TRBJ2-1; D gene uncertain. The CDR3 has 18 residues. Trimming took 0 bases from V and 0 from J, leaving 15 bases between them. Germline CDR1 reads SGHVS; CDR2 reads FNYEAQ. As DNA, the CDR3 is TGTGCCAGCAGCTTAGCGCCGCTACCTCTAAGCTCCTACAATGAGCAGTTCTTC. This translates into CASSLAPLPLSSYNEQFF.

This clone was found a few times. The genes are TRBV6-6 and TRBJ2-3; 12 positions match TRBD2. The J segment lost 8 bases and the V segment lost 0 bases, leaving 6 bases of the junction unmatched. CDR1 is MNHNY, CDR2 SVGAGI, per germline (reference sequence). This CDR3 has 16 amino acids. CDR3 sequence reads: CASSYSFTSGRSTQYF. The CDR3 region has the DNA TGTGCCAGCAGTTACTCGTTTACTAGCGGGAGGTCTACGCAGTATTTT.

The chain uses TRBV11-3 and TRBJ2-5, with D unclear. V was pared by 5 bases and J by 2 bases, with 9 bases between. Germline V gene lookup returns CDR1 SGHNT and CDR2 YENEEA. CDR3 length: 13 amino acids. The CDR3 bases are TGTGCCAGCAGCCCCTCAGAACAAGAGACCCAGTACTTC. It codes for CASSPSEQETQYF.

CDR3 sequence: CSASLRNYGYTF. The CDR3 nucleotides are TGCAGTGCTAGTCTCAGGAACTATGGCTACACCTTC. V gene TRBV20-1 combines with J gene TRBJ1-2; D remains unclear. V was pared by 3 bases and J by 2 bases, with 7 bases between. Germline V gives CDR1 DFQATT, CDR2 SNEGSKA (reference sequence). This CDR3 has 12 residues.

The chain links TRBV12-3 or TRBV12-4 to TRBJ1-1; a weak D match, TRBD1 (5 bases). Trimming pared 4 bases from V and 3 bases from J, leaving 9 bases between. The CDR3 runs 13 residues. CDR3 nucleotide sequence: TGTGCCAGCAGTTCAGGGAGGTACACTGAAGCTTTCTTT. Translating gives CASSSGRYTEAFF.

The chain has TRBV5-1 and TRBJ2-5; D uncertain. There are 12 residues in the CDR3. Trimming took off 2 bases at V and 4 bases at J, with 6 bases between the two ends. From germline, CDR1 is SGHRS and CDR2 YFSETQ. The CDR3 sequence is CASSFPRETQYF. The CDR3 nucleotides read TGCGCCAGCAGCTTCCCCCGAGAGACCCAGTACTTC.

J is TRBJ2-7 and V is TRBV7-2, with 8 bases lining up with TRBD2. J was trimmed by 5 bases and V by 1 base; bases with no gene match: 4. From germline, CDR1 is SGHTA and CDR2 FQGNSA. There are 14 residues in the CDR3. The CDR3 region is CASSLGSGIHEQYF. The DNA of the CDR3 is TGTGCCAGCAGCTTAGGTAGCGGGATCCACGAGCAGTACTTC.

This rearrangement joins TRBV28 to TRBJ2-7, with D possibly matching TRBD1 (9 bases). The CDR3 is made up of 16 amino acids. Looked up from germline, CDR1 is MDHEN and CDR2 is SYDVKM. V was trimmed by 6 bases and J by 3 bases, leaving 21 bases between them. The CDR3 loop is CASSLGRDRVGYEQYF. In DNA form, the CDR3 reads TGTGCCAGCAGCCTCGGGAGGGACAGGGTTGGCTACGAGCAGTACTTC.

The chain combines TRBV24-1 with TRBJ1-2, with D tentatively TRBD1 (6 bases). The CDR3 is 14 residues long. Germline V gene data show CDR1 as KGHDR and CDR2 as SFDVKD. Trimming took off 5 bases at V and 4 bases at J, with 13 bases between the two ends. The CDR3 is CATSGMDSSYGYTF. CDR3 bases: TGTGCCACCAGTGGCATGGACAGCTCCTATGGCTACACCTTC.

In DNA form, the CDR3 reads TGCGCCAGCAGCTTGGACTTAAGCGGGAGTTGGGGTAGCACAGATACGCAGTATTTT. Translated, it gives CASSLDLSGSWGSTDTQYF. The chain uses TRBV5-1 and TRBJ2-3, with 8 bases aligning to TRBD2. This CDR3 comprises 19 residues. Germline assignment: CDR1 SGHRS and CDR2 YFSETQ. With V trimmed by 0 bases and J by 0 bases, 12 bases remained unmatched. The full variable domain, its missing parts supplied by reference TRBV5-1 and TRBJ2-3, is KAGVTQTPRYLIKTRGQQVTLSCSPISGHRSVSWYQQTPGQGLQFLFEYFSETQRNKGNFPGRFSGRQFSNSRSEMNVSTLELGDSALYLCASSLDLSGSWGSTDTQYFGPGTRLTVL.

A single count supports this clone. This chain connects TRBV19 to TRBJ2-7; TRBD2 aligns across 13 bases. CDR1 and CDR2 (germline): LNHDA, SQIVND (reference sequence). Trimming cost V 3 bases and J 2 bases; bases outside gene matches: 4. The CDR3 length is 16 residues. In DNA form, the CDR3 reads TGTGCCAGTAGTATGACTAGCGGGAGGAGTACCTACGAGCAGTACTTC. Translating it yields CASSMTSGRSTYEQYF.

The chain carries TRBV7-9 and TRBJ2-7; maybe TRBD1 (6 bases). V was shortened by 1 base and J by 6 bases, with 19 bases between the two germline ends. CDR1 is SEHNR, CDR2 FQNEAQ, per germline (reference sequence). The CDR3 spans 16 residues. This CDR3 reads CASSLGPGQSTGEQYF. CDR3 DNA sequence: TGTGCCAGCAGCTTAGGTCCGGGACAAAGTACAGGCGAGCAGTACTTC.

This clone was counted between two and nine times. The chain joins TRBV24-1 to TRBJ2-3, with TRBD1 as a possible D gene (8 bases). Trimming removed 9 bases at V and 6 bases at J, with 24 bases between. Looked up from germline, CDR1 is KGHDR and CDR2 is SFDVKD. This CDR3 spans 16 amino acids. The CDR3 here is CATVGQVGRELDTQYF. The CDR3 nucleotides are TGTGCCACCGTGGGACAGGTTGGGCGGGAGCTGGATACGCAGTATTTT.

The chain combines TRBV6-6 with TRBJ2-2, with 13 bases that match TRBD2. CDR1 and CDR2 (germline): MNHNY, SVGAGI (reference sequence). V lost 5 bases, J lost 6 bases, and 6 bases stayed unmatched. CDR3 length: 16 residues. CDR3 protein: CASSPWTSGSAGELFF. The CDR3 coding sequence is TGTGCCAGCAGTCCATGGACTAGCGGGAGTGCCGGGGAGCTGTTTTTT.

Details on this clone: One end of the junction fails to match germline, which may point to a read error. The chain has TRBV29-1 and TRBJ1-2; tentatively, D is TRBD1 (5 bases). Germline V gene sequence: CDR1 SQVTM, CDR2 ANQGSEA. CDR3 length: 13 amino acids. CDR3 residues: CSVEGSGMSGYTF. CDR3 nucleotide sequence: TGCAGCGTCGAAGGGTCAGGGATGAGCGGCTACACCTTC.

This CDR3 is CASSLGIPLNEQFF. The CDR3 DNA reads as TGTGCCAGCAGCCTCGGGATCCCTTTAAATGAGCAGTTCTTC. The chain joins TRBV5-4 to TRBJ2-1, with D possibly being TRBD2 (5 bases). Between the trimmed V and J ends, which lost 4 bases and 7 bases, there was a span of 15 bases. Looked up from germline, CDR1 is SGHNT and CDR2 is YYREEE (reference sequence). The CDR3 extends over 14 amino acids.

Only one count was recorded for this clone. The chain employs TRBV7-9 and TRBJ2-7, with a tentative D call TRBD1 (6 bases). The CDR3 length is 18 residues. Germline assignment: CDR1 SEHNR and CDR2 FQNEAQ (reference sequence). V dropped 4 bases and J dropped 6 bases, with 28 bases sitting between them. CDR3 loop: CASSWPGQGPMDPLEQYF. DNA for the CDR3: TGTGCCAGCAGCTGGCCGGGACAAGGACCAATGGACCCTCTCGAGCAGTACTTC.

The chain couples TRBV3-1 (or the pseudogene TRBV3-2) to TRBJ2-1, with D possibly being TRBD2 (6 bases). The germline V and J ends were trimmed by 1 base and 7 bases, with 20 bases remaining between them. Germline V gene lookup returns CDR1 LGHDT and CDR2 YNNKEL (reference sequence). The CDR3 consists of 17 residues. CDR3 bases: TGTGCCAGCAGCCAAGTCTTGACAGCGGGTTCAGGAAATGAGCAGTTCTTC. It specifies CASSQVLTAGSGNEQFF.

The chain links TRBV27 to TRBJ2-3, with 8 bases that match TRBD2. Losses at the gene ends were 6 bases for V and 2 bases for J; bases not matched to a gene: 7. This CDR3 region has 15 residues. The germline gives CDR1 MNHEY, CDR2 SMNVEV (reference sequence). In nucleotides, the CDR3 is TGTGCCAGCAGAAAGCGGGAGACCTCCACAGATACGCAGTATTTT. It is translated as CASRKRETSTDTQYF.

The chain employs TRBV5-1 and TRBJ1-2; the match to TRBD1 covers 9 bases. The germline V gene has CDR1 SGHRS and CDR2 YFSETQ. This CDR3 is built from 14 residues. Trimming took 5 bases from V and 6 from J; bases not matched to a gene: 8. The CDR3 loop is CASRQPGTGNGYTF. In nucleotides, the CDR3 is TGCGCCAGCAGACAACCCGGGACAGGGAATGGCTACACCTTC.

The chain is built from TRBV7-7 and TRBJ2-3; tentative D call: TRBD2 (6 bases). The ends were cut back, 0 bases at V and 6 bases at J, with 16 bases in the middle. The CDR3 covers 16 residues. Germline-derived CDR1 and CDR2 are SSHAT and FNYEAQ (reference sequence). CDR3 in amino acids: CASSLAIGLPTDTQYF. The CDR3 DNA reads TGTGCCAGCAGCTTAGCGATCGGACTACCTACGGATACGCAGTATTTT.